This T cell receptor beta chain was identified during a study of blood T cell repertoires in COVID-19. Background on the study: In each case, the material was cDNA or gDNA derived from T cells, B-cell-depleted T cells, or PBMCs.

In germline, CDR1 is GTSNPN, CDR2 SVGIG (reference sequence). CDR3 length: 14 residues. After removal of 1 base from V and 5 bases from J, the junction contained 4 bases not matched to a gene. Those enrolled in Seattle joined during active infection and were followed longitudinally afterward. How the authors handled the data: Nucleated cell counts were estimated from reference gene primer amplification. The assay was immunoSEQ multiplex PCR, and TCRdb's table has in-frame clones only and misses some. Clone size and the V and J calls come from that table; the DNA yielded D and trimming. The repertoire has about 160,000 clones, about 85% of them found once; the top ten carry roughly 5%.

This sequence originates from a woman aged 45-59 years with COVID-19, enrolled during active disease. The V and J genes are TRBV30 and TRBJ2-7; TRBD2 agrees at 11 bases. Sequences were obtained from peripheral blood. This CDR3 reads CAWSGLAGGDEQYF. In DNA form, the CDR3 reads TGTGCCTGGAGTGGTCTAGCGGGGGGTGACGAGCAGTACTTC.